These 2 T cell receptor beta chains came from one sample sequenced in a study of blood T cell repertoires in COVID-19. The table came from immunoSEQ multiplex PCR; TCRdb's copy has only in-frame clones and leaves some out. The data contain 150,000 to 200,000 clones, roughly 90% of them singletons. Sample: PBMCs or T cells enriched from blood (not recorded which). The receptor source for this set is a woman aged 25 to 39 who had recovered from COVID-19.

The CDR3 spells CASSDPGLAGNEQYF. The CDR3 coding sequence is TGTGCCAGCAGCGATCCGGGACTAGCGGGAAACGAGCAGTACTTC. This rearrangement joins TRBV6-5 to TRBJ2-7; 13 bases fit TRBD2. The CDR3 length is 15 residues. The germline V gene encodes CDR1 MNHEY and CDR2 SVGAGI. With 6 bases clipped from V and 5 bases from J, the junction kept 7 bases outside the gene matches.

This clone was seen only once. Different DNA sequences within this sample yield the same CDR3. The chain couples TRBV18 to TRBJ1-1, with TRBD1 identical over 7 bases. The junction had 5 bases not matched to a gene; V was cut back by 6 bases and J by 1 base. Germline V CDR1 and CDR2: KGHSH, LQKENI. CDR3 size: 14 residues. CDR3 protein: CASSPDRKNTEAFF. In DNA, the CDR3 is TGTGCCAGCTCCCCGGACAGGAAGAACACTGAAGCTTTCTTT.